Below are 32 T cell receptor beta chains sequenced from a single sample in a study of T cells in Graves' hyperthyroidism and ophthalmopathy. RNA transcripts provided the source from which TCR beta CDR3 regions were amplified. An initial round of RT-PCR targeting the TCR CDR3 relied on the HTBI primer set. TCRdb re-analysed the multiplex PCR reads in MiXCR, keeping a single row per CDR3 protein. Of about 690,000 distinct CDR3 sequences detected, roughly 17% appear once; the ten largest clones hold around 16%. Sequencing was done on a sample of blood. The receptor source for this set is a man in his fifties with Graves' hyperthyroidism.

In its sample, this clonotype was seen many times. This chain joins TRBV28 and TRBJ2-1, with D possibly matching TRBD2 (6 bases). Germline assignment: CDR1 MDHEN and CDR2 SYDVKM. The CDR3 has 16 residues. V was cut by 6 bases and J by 2 bases, with 17 bases left in between. The CDR3 nucleotides are TGTGCCAGCAGCCCACTTCTAGCGCCCACCTACAATGAGCAGTTCTTC. This sequence encodes CASSPLLAPTYNEQFF.

This clonotype was seen many times. The rearrangement joins TRBV10-1 to TRBJ2-1; 12 bases fit TRBD2. Germline lookup yields CDR1 WNHNN and CDR2 SYGVQD (reference sequence). The CDR3 has 15 residues. The ends lost 0 bases at V and 8 bases at J; junction bases unmatched: 2. The DNA of the CDR3 is TGCGCCAGCAGTGAGTCGACTAGCGGGAGACATGAGCAGTTCTTC. It codes for CASSESTSGRHEQFF.

This clonotype appeared many times. This chain joins TRBV28 and TRBJ1-2, with D perhaps TRBD1 (5 bases). With 2 bases removed from V and 2 bases from J, the gap between germline ends came to 12 bases. The CDR3 runs to 15 residues. The germline V gene has CDR1 MDHEN and CDR2 SYDVKM. CDR3 bases: TGTGCCAGCAGTTTAAGTGGGGGGGTGAACTATGGCTACACCTTC. It specifies CASSLSGGVNYGYTF.

In its sample, this clonotype was seen many times. V usage is TRBV6-1 and J usage is TRBJ2-1; 9 positions match TRBD2. The CDR3 runs 16 residues. V was clipped by 6 bases and J by 4 bases; unmatched bases: 10. Germline assignment: CDR1 MNHNS and CDR2 SASEGT. CDR3 amino acids: CASSRFSGSPYNEQFF. The CDR3 coding sequence is TGTGCCAGCAGCCGATTTAGCGGGAGCCCTTACAATGAGCAGTTCTTC.

At least ten counts were recorded for this clonotype. The rearrangement uses TRBV12-3 or TRBV12-4 and TRBJ2-3; 9 bases fit TRBD1. The CDR3 has 14 amino acids. With V trimmed by 7 bases and J by 13 bases, 15 bases remained unmatched. The CDR3 nucleotides read TGTGCCAGCAAGGGAAAATACCTGGGACAGGGAGAGTATTTT. This gives the protein CASKGKYLGQGEYF.

Concerning this clonotype: This may stem from a read error, because a much larger clone lies one nucleotide away. The CDR3 does not end in the conserved phenylalanine or tryptophan, so this is likely a read error. The chain combines TRBV7-9 with TRBJ2-7; D remains unclear. Germline-derived CDR1 and CDR2 are SEHNR and FQNEAQ (reference sequence). Deletions cut 7 bases from V and 2 bases from J, with 12 bases between. The CDR3 is 13 residues long. CDR3 amino acids: CASMDRVAYEQYL. In nucleotides, the CDR3 is TGTGCCAGCATGGATAGGGTCGCCTACGAGCAGTACCTC.

This clonotype came up a few times. The J gene is TRBJ1-2, the V gene TRBV28, with no clear D. Germline V lookup: CDR1 MDHEN, CDR2 SYDVKM. The CDR3 spans 13 residues. V lost 10 bases, J lost 7 bases, and 19 bases lay in between. The CDR3 DNA follows: TGTGCCACCCACCAAAAGGTAGAAGTTGGCTACACCTTC. Protein product: CATHQKVEVGYTF.

Concerning this clonotype: This may be a read error: a much more frequent sequence differs by one nucleotide. The V and J genes are TRBV20-1 and TRBJ2-1, with 8 bases that match TRBD2. CDR3 length equals 19 residues. The V and J ends lost 6 bases and 2 bases, in that order; junction bases with no gene match: 21. Germline CDR1 and CDR2: DFQATT and SNEGSKA (reference sequence). The CDR3: CSAVVSGIGGLCTYNEQFF. The CDR3 DNA follows: TGCAGTGCCGTTGTTAGCGGGATAGGAGGATTGTGCACCTACAATGAGCAGTTCTTC.

This clonotype appeared many times. The CDR3 region has the DNA TGTGCCAGCAGCCTATGGCTAGCGGGAGGGACCGGGGAGCTGTTTTTT. This codes for CASSLWLAGGTGELFF. The chain joins TRBV11-2 to TRBJ2-2, with TRBD2 identical over 12 bases. CDR3 length equals 16 residues. CDR1 SGHAT and CDR2 FQNNGV come from the germline V gene. V lost 5 bases and J lost 5; bases outside the gene matches: 6.

On this clonotype: A read error is possible here, since a much larger clone lies one base away. The V gene is TRBV18, the J gene TRBJ1-5, with D perhaps matching TRBD1 (5 bases). This CDR3 comprises 16 residues. Germline V CDR1 and CDR2: KGHSH, LQKENI. Trimming cost V 3 bases and J 2 bases, with 14 bases left between them. Here the CDR3 reads CASSPAGIEGNQPQHF. The CDR3 DNA follows: TGTGCCAGCTCACCCGCAGGGATTGAGGGCAATCAGCCCCAGCATTTT. The full variable domain, with the rest looked up from reference TRBV18 and TRBJ1-5, is NAGVMQNPRHLVRRRGQEARLRCSPMKGHSHVYWYRQLPEEGLKFMVYLQKENIIDESGMPKERFSAEFPKEGPSILRIQQVVRGDSAAYFCASSPAGIEGNQPQHFGDGTRLSIL.

This clonotype was counted at least ten times. The rearrangement joins TRBV7-8 to TRBJ2-1; possible D gene TRBD2, 6 bases. Germline-derived CDR1 and CDR2 are SGHVS and FQNEAQ. Trimming stripped 1 base from V and 7 bases from J, with 14 bases between. The CDR3 is made up of 15 amino acids. The DNA for the CDR3 is TGTGCCAGCAGCTTAGTGGCGGGGCAGTGGAATGAGCAGTTCTTC. Translated: CASSLVAGQWNEQFF.

This sequence joins TRBV12-3 or TRBV12-4 and TRBJ2-3, with D perhaps TRBD1 or TRBD2 (5 bases each). The V end was cut by 7 bases, the J end by 14 bases, with 19 bases between. This CDR3 has 12 amino acids. The CDR3 is CASIGTNPGRYF. CDR3 coding DNA: TGTGCCAGCATAGGAACTAACCCGGGACGGTATTTT.

In this sample, this clonotype turned up many times. The rearrangement links TRBV11-2 to TRBJ2-1; 7 bases are a match to TRBD2. With 8 bases clipped from V and 5 bases from J, the junction kept 9 bases outside the gene matches. The germline V gene encodes CDR1 SGHAT and CDR2 FQNNGV. The CDR3 has 14 residues. CDR3 DNA: TGTGCCAGCGCAGTAGCGGGTCGTCACAATGAGCAGTTCTTC. Its protein is CASAVAGRHNEQFF.

On this clonotype: A read error is possible here, since a much larger clone lies one base away. The chain uses TRBV29-1 and TRBJ1-1, with 12 positions matching TRBD1. This CDR3 is 15 amino acids long. V shed 7 bases, J shed 4 bases, and the junction held 10 bases outside the gene matches. Germline V gene sequence: CDR1 SQVTM, CDR2 ANQGSEA. CDR3 sequence reads: CSAQGTGGKFTEAFF. CDR3 bases: TGCAGCGCCCAGGGGACAGGGGGCAAATTCACTGAAGCTTTCTTT.

This clonotype appeared a few times. J is TRBJ1-3 and V is TRBV30, with D possibly being TRBD1 (5 bases). V was clipped by 7 bases and J by 0 bases, with 13 bases between them. The germline V gene encodes CDR1 GTSNPN and CDR2 SVGIG (reference sequence). The length of the CDR3 is 14 residues. The CDR3 nucleotides are TGTGCCTCTGGGACGGAGAGCTCTGGAAACACCATATATTTT. The encoded protein is CASGTESSGNTIYF.

The chain links TRBV7-9 to TRBJ2-7; 9 positions agree with TRBD2. Germline trimming cut 2 bases from V and 4 bases from J; bases unmatched to any gene: 6. The CDR3 consists of 15 residues. Germline V CDR1 and CDR2: SEHNR, FQNEAQ (reference sequence). CDR3 in amino acids: CASSLTAGGLYEQYF. CDR3 in DNA: TGTGCCAGCAGCTTAACGGCGGGAGGGTTGTACGAGCAGTACTTC.

This chain joins TRBV28 and TRBJ1-1; D unresolved. The germline V gene has CDR1 MDHEN and CDR2 SYDVKM. The CDR3 is 12 residues long. The V gene lost 7 bases and the J gene lost 4 bases, with 10 bases spanning the gap. CDR3 loop: CASNGVGTEAFF. In DNA, the CDR3 is TGTGCCAGCAACGGAGTCGGCACTGAAGCTTTCTTT.

There are many counts of this clonotype. This chain uses TRBV27 with TRBJ1-5; the D gene is possibly TRBD1 (6 bases). With 7 bases removed from V and 4 bases from J, the gap between germline ends came to 17 bases. Looked up from germline, CDR1 is MNHEY and CDR2 is SMNVEV (reference sequence). The CDR3 has 15 residues. Written as DNA, the CDR3 is TGTGCCAGCAACGTCCGGGGGCCGGGGAATCAGCCCCAGCATTTT. This codes for CASNVRGPGNQPQHF.

This clonotype was counted a few times. The rearrangement links TRBV27 to TRBJ2-1, with TRBD1 matching 8 bases. The V segment lost 6 bases and the J segment 8 bases; nucleotides outside the gene matches: 12. Germline V lookup: CDR1 MNHEY, CDR2 SMNVEV (reference sequence). The CDR3 length is 15 residues. The CDR3 loop is CASSLDRGRLDEQFF. Written as DNA, the CDR3 is TGTGCCAGCAGCCTTGACAGGGGTAGGTTGGATGAGCAGTTCTTC.

About this clonotype: One end of the junction fails to match germline, which may point to a read error. The chain employs TRBV30 and TRBJ2-6; a possible D gene is TRBD1 (5 bases). Per the germline V gene, CDR1 is GTSNPN and CDR2 is SVGIG (reference sequence). The length of the CDR3 is 16 residues. The CDR3 coding sequence is TGTTCCTGGAGTGTACCCGGCAGGGCTGGGGCCAACGTCCTGACTTTC. It is translated as CSWSVPGRAGANVLTF.

This clonotype was seen just once. The genes are TRBV7-3 and TRBJ2-1, with D perhaps matching TRBD2 (6 bases). Looked up from germline, CDR1 is SGHTA and CDR2 is FQGTGA. V was pared by 4 bases and J by 7 bases, with 8 bases between. This CDR3 has 12 amino acids. As DNA, the CDR3 is TGTGCCAGCAGCTCGGGGGAGAATGAGCAGTTCTTC. As protein: CASSSGENEQFF. The whole variable domain, remainder taken from reference TRBV7-3 and TRBJ2-1, is GAGVSQTPSNKVTEKGKYVELRCDPISGHTALYWYRQSLGQGPEFLIYFQGTGAADDSGLPNDRFFAVRPEGSVSTLKIQRTERGDSAVYLCASSSGENEQFFGPGTRLTVL.

This clonotype was counted many times. CDR3 DNA sequence: TGTGCCAGCAGTTTATTAACGGCAGCTCTCACCGGGGAGCTGTTTTTT. The encoded protein is CASSLLTAALTGELFF. The V and J genes are TRBV28 and TRBJ2-2; D is uncertain. Germline V lookup: CDR1 MDHEN, CDR2 SYDVKM. V was pared by 1 base and J by 4 bases, with 13 bases between. The CDR3 runs to 16 residues.

This clonotype was seen many times. V is TRBV6-1 and J is TRBJ2-1, with TRBD2 as a possible D gene (6 bases). Trimming took 7 bases from V and 2 from J, leaving 15 bases between them. Looked up from germline, CDR1 is MNHNS and CDR2 is SASEGT. CDR3 length: 15 residues. The CDR3, as DNA: TGTGCCAGCAAAGGTTGGCGGGATGCCTACAATGAGCAGTTCTTC. It encodes CASKGWRDAYNEQFF.

This clonotype was seen many times. The rearrangement links TRBV3-1 to TRBJ1-1; D not certain. The CDR3 extends over 14 amino acids. V was pared by 3 bases and J by 1 base, with 9 bases between. The germline CDR1 and CDR2 sequences are LGHDT and YNNKEL (reference sequence). The CDR3 bases are TGTGCCAGCAGCCACTGGCATTCGAACACTGAAGCTTTCTTT. Translation gives CASSHWHSNTEAFF.

This clonotype has ten or more counts. The chain links TRBV5-5 to TRBJ2-3, with D possibly matching TRBD2 (5 bases). V lost 0 bases and J 4 bases, leaving 12 bases between the germline ends. Germline CDR1 reads SGHKS; CDR2 reads YYEKEE (reference sequence). The CDR3 consists of 15 residues. The CDR3 reads CASSLAREGADTQYF. The CDR3 DNA sequence: TGTGCCAGCAGCTTGGCCCGGGAAGGCGCAGATACGCAGTATTTT. The full variable domain, in which reference TRBV5-5 and TRBJ2-3 provide the parts outside the CDR3, is DAGVTQSPTHLIKTRGQQVTLRCSPISGHKSVSWYQQVLGQGPQFIFQYYEKEERGRGNFPDRFSARQFPNYSSELNVNALLLGDSALYLCASSLAREGADTQYFGPGTRLTVL.

This clonotype was seen a few times. The V call is TRBV18, the J call TRBJ2-1; 10 bases map to TRBD2. The V and J ends lost 1 base and 7 bases, in that order; junction bases with no gene match: 10. The CDR3 extends over 17 amino acids. CDR1 is KGHSH, CDR2 LQKENI, per germline. The CDR3: CASSPRPSGRLGNEQFF. The CDR3 DNA is TGTGCCAGCTCACCACGGCCTAGCGGGAGACTGGGGAATGAGCAGTTCTTC. The full variable domain, its missing parts supplied by reference TRBV18 and TRBJ2-1, is NAGVMQNPRHLVRRRGQEARLRCSPMKGHSHVYWYRQLPEEGLKFMVYLQKENIIDESGMPKERFSAEFPKEGPSILRIQQVVRGDSAAYFCASSPRPSGRLGNEQFFGPGTRLTVL.

In this sample, this clonotype turned up many times. The chain carries TRBV18 and TRBJ2-3, with no clear D. Trimming cost V 2 bases and J 0 bases, with 15 bases left between them. The CDR3 is 17 amino acids. The germline V gene has CDR1 KGHSH and CDR2 LQKENI. The CDR3 loop reads CASSPKQYDSSTDTQYF. The CDR3, as DNA: TGTGCCAGCTCACCAAAACAGTACGACTCAAGCACAGATACGCAGTATTTT.

The rearrangement links TRBV14 to TRBJ2-1; possible D gene TRBD2, 5 bases. Germline CDR1 SGHDN, CDR2 FVKESK. The V and J ends lost 4 bases and 9 bases respectively, with 16 bases between them. This CDR3 contains 14 residues. The CDR3 sequence is CASSPLGPEGEQFF. In DNA form, the CDR3 reads TGTGCCAGCAGCCCCCTTGGTCCCGAGGGTGAGCAGTTCTTC.

This rearrangement joins TRBV12-3 or TRBV12-4 to TRBJ1-6; the D gene is possibly TRBD1 (5 bases). This CDR3 region has 17 residues. The V and J ends lost 6 bases and 7 bases respectively, with 22 bases between them. Written as DNA, the CDR3 is TGTGCCAGCAGCCCTGGGGGGATGGGCAGAGGGAATTCACCCCTCCACTTT. Residues: CASSPGGMGRGNSPLHF.

This clonotype was observed many times. Mismatch with germline at one junction end may stem from a read error. V usage is TRBV28 and J usage is TRBJ2-1; 11 nucleotides match TRBD2. The CDR3 extends over 20 amino acids. Germline values: CDR1 MDHEN, CDR2 SYDVKM. The CDR3 DNA sequence: TGTGCCAGCAGTGTTCGGGGACTAGCGGAGCAAAGGAGCTCCTACAATGAGCATTTCTTC. Amino acid sequence: CASSVRGLAEQRSSYNEHFF.

This clonotype was observed many times. Mismatch with germline at one junction end may stem from a read error. V is TRBV5-6 and J is TRBJ2-1; 14 positions match TRBD2. The CDR3 runs 19 residues. The germline V gene encodes CDR1 SGHDT and CDR2 YYEEEE. The CDR3 protein is CASRLERTSGRSSYNEQFF. DNA for the CDR3: TGTGCCAGCAGATTGGAACGGACTAGCGGGAGGAGCTCCTACAATGAGCAGTTCTTC. Variable domain in full (rest from reference TRBV5-6 and TRBJ2-1): DAGVTQSPTHLIKTRGQQVTLRCSPKSGHDTVSWYQQALGQGPQFIFQYYEEEERQRGNFPDRFSGHQFPNYSSELNVNALLLGDSALYLCASRLERTSGRSSYNEQFFGPGTRLTVL.

This clonotype was recorded a few times. This chain joins TRBV9 and TRBJ2-7; D remains unclear. Germline-derived CDR1 and CDR2 are SGDLS and YYNGEE. CDR3 length equals 12 residues. Between the trimmed V and J ends, which lost 0 bases and 6 bases, there was a span of 7 bases. The CDR3 coding sequence is TGTGCCAGCAGCGTAGGGACGAGCGAGCAGTACTTC. This encodes CASSVGTSEQYF.